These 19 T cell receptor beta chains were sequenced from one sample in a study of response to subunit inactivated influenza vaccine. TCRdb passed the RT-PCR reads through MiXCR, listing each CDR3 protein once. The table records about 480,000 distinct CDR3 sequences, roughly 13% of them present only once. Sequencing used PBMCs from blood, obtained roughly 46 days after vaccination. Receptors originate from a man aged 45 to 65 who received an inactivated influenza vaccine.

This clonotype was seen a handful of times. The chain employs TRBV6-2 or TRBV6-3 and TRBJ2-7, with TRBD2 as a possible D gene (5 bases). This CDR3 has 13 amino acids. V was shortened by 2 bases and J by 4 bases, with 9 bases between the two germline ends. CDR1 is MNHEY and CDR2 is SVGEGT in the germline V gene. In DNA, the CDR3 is TGTGCCAGCAGTTACCTGTGGACTTACGAGCAGTACTTC. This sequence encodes CASSYLWTYEQYF.

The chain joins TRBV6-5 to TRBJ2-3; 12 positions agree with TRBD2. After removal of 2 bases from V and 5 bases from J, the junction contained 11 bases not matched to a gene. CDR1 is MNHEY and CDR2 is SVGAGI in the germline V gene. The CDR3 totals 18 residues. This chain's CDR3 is CASSYPRLAGGPRDTQYF. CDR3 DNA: TGTGCCAGCAGTTACCCCCGGCTAGCGGGGGGGCCGAGAGATACGCAGTATTTT.

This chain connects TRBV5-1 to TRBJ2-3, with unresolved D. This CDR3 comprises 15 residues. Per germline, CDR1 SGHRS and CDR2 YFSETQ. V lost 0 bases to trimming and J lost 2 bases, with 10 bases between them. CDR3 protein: CASSLEAQPTDTQYF. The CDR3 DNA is TGCGCCAGCAGCTTGGAAGCACAGCCCACAGATACGCAGTATTTT.

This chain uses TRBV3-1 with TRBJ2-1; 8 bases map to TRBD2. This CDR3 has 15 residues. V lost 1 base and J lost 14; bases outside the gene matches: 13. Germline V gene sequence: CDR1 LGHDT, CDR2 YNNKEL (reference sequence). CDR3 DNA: TGTGCCAGCAGCCAAGTCGAGCCTAGCGGGCTTCCTGAGTTCTTC. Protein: CASSQVEPSGLPEFF.

DNA for the CDR3: TGCGCCAGCAGCTCCGGATCAACTAGCGGGGGAGAGACCCAGTACTTC. This sequence encodes CASSSGSTSGGETQYF. This sequence joins TRBV5-1 and TRBJ2-5; the match to TRBD2 covers 11 bases. The V segment lost 3 bases and the J segment 4 bases; nucleotides outside the gene matches: 8. The germline CDR1 and CDR2 sequences are SGHRS and YFSETQ. This CDR3 is built from 16 residues.

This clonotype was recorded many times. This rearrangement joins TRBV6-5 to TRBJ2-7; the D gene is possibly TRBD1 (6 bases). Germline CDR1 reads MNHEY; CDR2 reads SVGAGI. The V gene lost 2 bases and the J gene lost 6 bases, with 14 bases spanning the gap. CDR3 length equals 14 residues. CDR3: CASSYLPGAGEQYF. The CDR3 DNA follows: TGTGCCAGCAGTTACCTCCCAGGGGCGGGCGAGCAGTACTTC.

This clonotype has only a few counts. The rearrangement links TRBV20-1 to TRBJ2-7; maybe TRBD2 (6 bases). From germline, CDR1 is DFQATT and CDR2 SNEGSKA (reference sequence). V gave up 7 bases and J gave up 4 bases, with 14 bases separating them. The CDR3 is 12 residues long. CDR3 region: CSVAKGTYEQYF. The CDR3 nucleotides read TGCAGTGTCGCGAAAGGGACTTACGAGCAGTACTTC.

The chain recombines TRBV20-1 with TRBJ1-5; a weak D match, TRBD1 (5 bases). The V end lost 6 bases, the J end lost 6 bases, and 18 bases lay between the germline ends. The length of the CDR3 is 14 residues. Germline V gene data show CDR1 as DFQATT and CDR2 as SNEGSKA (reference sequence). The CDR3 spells CSAIPGARAQPQHF. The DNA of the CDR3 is TGCAGTGCCATCCCGGGTGCCAGGGCTCAGCCCCAGCATTTT.

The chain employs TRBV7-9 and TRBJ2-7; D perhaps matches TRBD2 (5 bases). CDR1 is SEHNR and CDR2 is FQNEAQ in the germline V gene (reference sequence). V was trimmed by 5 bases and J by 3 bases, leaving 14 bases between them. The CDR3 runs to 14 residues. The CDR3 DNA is TGTGCCAGCAGCGCCCTGAGGGTAGACTACGAGCAGTACTTC. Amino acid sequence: CASSALRVDYEQYF.

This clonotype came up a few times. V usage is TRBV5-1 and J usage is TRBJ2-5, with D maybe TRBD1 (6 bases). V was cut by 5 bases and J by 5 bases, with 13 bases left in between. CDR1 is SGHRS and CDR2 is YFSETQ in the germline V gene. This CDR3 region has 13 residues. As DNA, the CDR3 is TGCGCCAGCAGTACAGGGAGAGGGGAGACCCAGTACTTC. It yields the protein CASSTGRGETQYF.

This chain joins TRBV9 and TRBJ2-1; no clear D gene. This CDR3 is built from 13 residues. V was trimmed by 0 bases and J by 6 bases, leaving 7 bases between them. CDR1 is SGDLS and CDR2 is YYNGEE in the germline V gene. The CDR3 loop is CASSVAGGNEQFF. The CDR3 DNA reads TGTGCCAGCAGCGTAGCGGGTGGCAATGAGCAGTTCTTC.

CDR3 amino acids: CSASGIGSGSYNQYF. In nucleotides, the CDR3 is TGCAGTGCCAGTGGGATTGGGAGTGGAAGCTACAACCAGTACTTC. The chain links TRBV20-1 to TRBJ2-5; TRBD2 is a possible D gene (5 bases). Trimming removed 6 bases from V and 10 bases from J, with 27 bases in between. Per germline, CDR1 DFQATT and CDR2 SNEGSKA (reference sequence). The length of the CDR3 is 15 residues.

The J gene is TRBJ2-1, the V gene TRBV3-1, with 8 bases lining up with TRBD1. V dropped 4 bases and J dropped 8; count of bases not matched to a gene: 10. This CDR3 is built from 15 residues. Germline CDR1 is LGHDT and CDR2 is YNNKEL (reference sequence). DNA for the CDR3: TGTGCCAGCAGCCGACCAGGGGGCAGCTTGGATGAGCAGTTCTTC. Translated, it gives CASSRPGGSLDEQFF.

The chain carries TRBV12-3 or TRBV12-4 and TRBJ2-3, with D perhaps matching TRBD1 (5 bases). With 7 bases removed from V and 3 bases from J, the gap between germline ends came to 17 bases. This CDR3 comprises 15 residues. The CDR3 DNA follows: TGTGCCAGCACGGCAGGGCAAAGGAGAACAGATACGCAGTATTTT. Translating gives CASTAGQRRTDTQYF.

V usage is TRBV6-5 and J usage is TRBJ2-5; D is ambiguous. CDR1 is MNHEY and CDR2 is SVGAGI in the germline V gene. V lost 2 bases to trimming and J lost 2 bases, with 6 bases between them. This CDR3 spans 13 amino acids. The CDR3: CASSYTTQETQYF. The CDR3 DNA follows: TGTGCCAGCAGTTACACGACGCAAGAGACCCAGTACTTC.

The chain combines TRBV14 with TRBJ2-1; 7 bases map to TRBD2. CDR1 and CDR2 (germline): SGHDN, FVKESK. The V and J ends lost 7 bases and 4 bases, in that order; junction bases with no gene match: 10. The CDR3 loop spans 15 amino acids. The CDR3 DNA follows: TGTGCCAGCACCGGGAGGCGGGGAGGTTACAATGAGCAGTTCTTC. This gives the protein CASTGRRGGYNEQFF.

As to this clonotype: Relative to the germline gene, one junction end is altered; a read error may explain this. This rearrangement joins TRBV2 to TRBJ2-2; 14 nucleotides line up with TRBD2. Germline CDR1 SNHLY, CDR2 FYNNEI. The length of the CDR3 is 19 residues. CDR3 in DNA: TGTACCAGCTGCCATTTTCGGACGGGACTAGCGGGAGTTGAGCGGGAGCTGTTTTTT. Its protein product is CTSCHFRTGLAGVERELFF.

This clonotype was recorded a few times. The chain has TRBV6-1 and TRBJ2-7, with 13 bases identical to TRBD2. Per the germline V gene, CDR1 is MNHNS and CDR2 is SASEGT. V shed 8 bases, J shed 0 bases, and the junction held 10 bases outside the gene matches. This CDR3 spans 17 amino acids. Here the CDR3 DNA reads TGTGCCAGCCGCGGACTAGCGGGGGAAAGGAGCTCCTACGAGCAGTACTTC. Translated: CASRGLAGERSSYEQYF.

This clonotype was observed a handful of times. The CDR3 DNA reads TGTGCCAGCAGTTTCGTGGGGGCTAGCAATCAGCCCCAGCATTTT. The encoded protein is CASSFVGASNQPQHF. The rearrangement links TRBV27 to TRBJ1-5; D is possibly TRBD1 (6 bases). CDR3 length: 15 residues. Germline CDR1 and CDR2: MNHEY and SMNVEV (reference sequence). V lost 3 bases to trimming and J lost 0 bases, with 9 bases between them.